The 30 T cell receptor beta chains in this list originate from one sample, sequenced in a study of control samples from healthy donors and cancer patients. Clones were read by immunoSEQ multiplex PCR, and TCRdb kept only the in-frame ones, dropping some. Among about 60,000 clones listed, over 75% were seen once. The sample was blood. These receptor sequences come from a man aged 40-49 years in good health.

In the case of this clone: The junction departs from the called germline gene at one end, perhaps through a read error. This chain links TRBV9 with TRBJ2-6; 8 bases fit TRBD1. The CDR3 length is 16 residues. Per germline, CDR1 SGDLS and CDR2 YYNGEE. The CDR3 DNA reads as TGTGCCAGCAGCGTACTCGGGACAGGAGGGGGCAACGTCCTGACTTTC. Its translation: CASSVLGTGGGNVLTF.

The genes are TRBV5-4 and TRBJ2-7; TRBD1 agrees at 7 bases. With 2 bases clipped from V and 2 bases from J, the junction kept 7 bases outside the gene matches. This CDR3 comprises 15 residues. Germline V gene lookup returns CDR1 SGHNT and CDR2 YYREEE (reference sequence). The CDR3 nucleotides read TGTGCCAGCAGCTTAGGTATTGACAGGGCCTACGAGCAGTACTTC. Translation gives CASSLGIDRAYEQYF.

This rearrangement joins TRBV11-2 to TRBJ1-1, with TRBD1 matching over 7 bases. Germline V gives CDR1 SGHAT, CDR2 FQNNGV. The V segment lost 5 bases and the J segment 4 bases; nucleotides outside the gene matches: 7. The length of the CDR3 is 14 residues. The CDR3 DNA follows: TGTGCCAGCAGCACCCGACAGGGTACCACTGAAGCTTTCTTT. Translating it yields CASSTRQGTTEAFF.

This chain joins TRBV19 and TRBJ1-5; the D is unclear. This CDR3 is 14 amino acids long. The V gene's germline CDR1 is LNHDA and CDR2 SQIVND (reference sequence). V lost 7 bases to trimming and J lost 0 bases, with 10 bases between them. The CDR3 DNA sequence: TGTGCCAGTACCCCTATGGGTAGCAATCAGCCCCAGCATTTT. Protein product: CASTPMGSNQPQHF.

The rearrangement uses TRBV29-1 and TRBJ2-5; D is unclear. The CDR3 sequence is 12 residues long. Germline V CDR1 and CDR2: SQVTM, ANQGSEA. With 0 bases removed from V and 4 bases from J, the gap between germline ends came to 6 bases. The CDR3 sequence is CSVEDLGETQYF. The CDR3 DNA is TGCAGCGTTGAAGATCTCGGAGAGACCCAGTACTTC.

This rearrangement joins TRBV6-5 to TRBJ1-1; no firm D call. The CDR3 has 13 amino acids. V gave up 5 bases and J gave up 1 base, with 8 bases separating them. The germline V gene encodes CDR1 MNHEY and CDR2 SVGAGI. CDR3 region: CASSQSRNTEAFF. The CDR3 nucleotides read TGTGCCAGCAGTCAAAGTAGGAACACTGAAGCTTTCTTT.

The CDR3: CAWSWAVMYEQYF. In DNA form, the CDR3 reads TGTGCCTGGAGTTGGGCAGTTATGTACGAGCAGTACTTC. V usage is TRBV30 and J usage is TRBJ2-7; D unclear. Trimming removed 2 bases at V and 4 bases at J, with 12 bases between. This CDR3 spans 13 amino acids. The germline V gene encodes CDR1 GTSNPN and CDR2 SVGIG (reference sequence).

The chain recombines TRBV4-2 with TRBJ2-7, with a possible D match to TRBD1 (5 bases). The V gene's germline CDR1 is LGHNA and CDR2 YNFKEQ. CDR3 length equals 18 residues. Trimming removed 0 bases at V and 0 bases at J, with 18 bases between. The CDR3 protein is CASSQDQGALGLSYEQYF. CDR3 nucleotide sequence: TGTGCCAGCAGCCAAGATCAGGGCGCCCTGGGGCTCTCCTACGAGCAGTACTTC.

This chain links TRBV6-2 or TRBV6-3 with TRBJ1-1; D unresolved. Trimming pared 6 bases from V and 0 bases from J, leaving 17 bases between. The CDR3 has 16 residues. CDR1 and CDR2 (germline): MNHEY, SVGEGT. CDR3 bases: TGTGCCAGCAGCACCTCGACGAAACTCATGAACACTGAAGCTTTCTTT. This translates into CASSTSTKLMNTEAFF.

This chain links TRBV5-1 with TRBJ2-6, with D possibly TRBD2 on 5 matching bases. The germline V gene has CDR1 SGHRS and CDR2 YFSETQ. V lost 7 bases, J lost 2 bases, and 22 bases lay in between. This CDR3 contains 18 residues. CDR3 loop: CASRVDGSGVAGANVLTF. CDR3 DNA sequence: TGCGCCAGCCGCGTGGACGGTTCCGGGGTCGCTGGGGCCAACGTCCTGACTTTC. The entire variable domain, with the rest obtained from reference TRBV5-1 and TRBJ2-6, is as follows: KAGVTQTPRYLIKTRGQQVTLSCSPISGHRSVSWYQQTPGQGLQFLFEYFSETQRNKGNFPGRFSGRQFSNSRSEMNVSTLELGDSALYLCASRVDGSGVAGANVLTFGAGSRLTVL.

The chain uses TRBV25-1 and TRBJ1-5; the match to TRBD1 covers 8 bases. The CDR3 has 13 amino acids. The germline gives CDR1 MGHDK, CDR2 SYGVNS. With 8 bases clipped from V and 5 bases from J, the junction kept 5 bases outside the gene matches. The CDR3 DNA is TGTGCCAGCGCCGGACAGGGCGATCAGCCCCAGCATTTT. Translated: CASAGQGDQPQHF.

The chain recombines TRBV11-3 with TRBJ2-1; no reliable D call. The CDR3 is 12 amino acids. V was trimmed by 1 base and J by 8 bases, leaving 6 bases between them. Germline CDR1 reads SGHNT; CDR2 reads YENEEA. CDR3 amino acids: CASSLAIDEQFF. The DNA for the CDR3 is TGTGCCAGCAGCTTAGCGATAGATGAGCAGTTCTTC.

V and J are TRBV7-2 and TRBJ2-4; D remains unclear. V was pared by 2 bases and J by 8 bases, with 10 bases between. CDR3 length equals 13 residues. Germline loops: CDR1 SGHTA, CDR2 FQGNSA. The CDR3 reads CASSLNSGDIQYF. The CDR3 nucleotides read TGTGCCAGCAGCTTAAATTCGGGTGACATTCAGTACTTC.

The chain carries TRBV28 and TRBJ1-3, with D unclear. The CDR3 loop spans 15 amino acids. Trimming took 3 bases from V and 1 from J, leaving 10 bases between them. Germline CDR1 MDHEN, CDR2 SYDVKM. The CDR3 DNA follows: TGTGCCAGCAGTTTGGGTGGTTTTTCTGGAAACACCATATATTTT. Translating gives CASSLGGFSGNTIYF.

The V and J genes are TRBV2 and TRBJ1-1; D not resolved. Per the germline V gene, CDR1 is SNHLY and CDR2 is FYNNEI. The CDR3 covers 17 residues. The V end was cut by 0 bases, the J end by 1 base, with 15 bases between. The CDR3 sequence: CASSEARRFRSNTEAFF. CDR3 DNA sequence: TGTGCCAGCAGTGAAGCGCGACGATTTCGATCGAACACTGAAGCTTTCTTT.

The rearrangement links TRBV9 to TRBJ2-7, with 7 positions matching TRBD1. The CDR3 totals 15 residues. J was trimmed by 3 bases and V by 4 bases; bases with no gene match: 10. Germline V lookup: CDR1 SGDLS, CDR2 YYNGEE. CDR3 residues: CASSPQDRLIYEQYF. The CDR3 DNA is TGTGCCAGCAGCCCCCAGGACAGGCTCATCTACGAGCAGTACTTC.

The CDR3: CASSSRPLGRGSSYEQYF. DNA for the CDR3: TGTGCCAGCAGCTCGAGGCCCCTGGGAAGAGGGAGCTCCTACGAGCAGTACTTC. The chain couples TRBV7-6 to TRBJ2-7, with D perhaps TRBD2 (5 bases). Trimming stripped 4 bases from V and 0 bases from J, with 22 bases between. CDR3 size: 18 residues. Germline-derived CDR1 and CDR2 are SGHVS and FNYEAQ.

This rearrangement joins TRBV5-1 to TRBJ1-1; unclear D gene. Germline V CDR1 and CDR2: SGHRS, YFSETQ. V was cut by 5 bases and J by 5 bases, with 16 bases left in between. The CDR3 is 14 amino acids. CDR3 nucleotide sequence: TGCGCCAGCAGTTCGACCCTCGGGGAAACTGAAGCTTTCTTT. Translating it yields CASSSTLGETEAFF.

The CDR3 spells CASSQLAGTANNSPLHF. Here the CDR3 DNA reads TGTGCCAGCAGCCAACTGGCCGGGACAGCTAATAATTCACCCCTCCACTTT. The chain uses TRBV14 and TRBJ1-6; 7 positions match TRBD1. Unmatched junction bases numbered 9, after V lost 2 bases and J lost 5 bases. The CDR3 totals 17 residues. Germline V gene lookup returns CDR1 SGHDN and CDR2 FVKESK.

The rearrangement joins TRBV2 to TRBJ1-3; 7 nucleotides line up with TRBD1. This CDR3 is built from 14 residues. Germline V gives CDR1 SNHLY, CDR2 FYNNEI. V trimming: 6 bases; J trimming: 2 bases; junction bases outside the gene matches: 4. CDR3 bases: TGTGCCAGCAGCACACAGGGGACTGGAAACACCATATATTTT. Protein: CASSTQGTGNTIYF.

V and J are TRBV6-2 or TRBV6-3 and TRBJ1-4; D call uncertain. Germline V gene sequence: CDR1 MNHEY, CDR2 SVGEGT. This CDR3 spans 15 amino acids. Trimming took off 4 bases at V and 0 bases at J, with 9 bases between the two ends. The CDR3 coding sequence is TGTGCCAGCAGTTCTGTGGCGGCAACTAATGAAAAACTGTTTTTT. Encoded protein: CASSSVAATNEKLFF.

The rearrangement links TRBV3-1 (or the pseudogene TRBV3-2) to TRBJ2-7; no clear D gene. The germline V and J ends were trimmed by 1 base and 3 bases, with 10 bases remaining between them. The CDR3 is 14 amino acids. Germline values: CDR1 LGHDT, CDR2 YNNKEL (reference sequence). CDR3 loop: CASSQAGYSYEQYF. The CDR3 DNA follows: TGTGCCAGCAGCCAAGCAGGATATAGCTACGAGCAGTACTTC.

The chain combines TRBV10-3 with TRBJ1-1, with a tentative D call TRBD1 (6 bases). Germline-derived CDR1 and CDR2 are ENHRY and SYGVKD. Trimming left V 6 bases short and J 5 bases short, with 16 bases between. The CDR3 totals 14 residues. The DNA for the CDR3 is TGTGCCATCAGGCCAACAGGGCCGGGGACTGAAGCTTTCTTT. Amino acid sequence: CAIRPTGPGTEAFF.

The V gene is TRBV20-1, the J gene TRBJ1-1, with 7 bases identical to TRBD1. Germline CDR1 reads DFQATT; CDR2 reads SNEGSKA (reference sequence). The CDR3 is made up of 16 amino acids. J lost 1 base, V lost 6 bases, and 14 bases had no gene match. The CDR3 DNA sequence: TGCAGTGCCAGTGACAGGGACCCGCTGAAGAACACTGAAGCTTTCTTT. It is translated as CSASDRDPLKNTEAFF.

The J gene is TRBJ2-1, the V gene TRBV11-1; 7 bases align to TRBD1. The V gene end was trimmed by 3 bases and the J gene end by 0 bases; junction bases not matched to a gene: 5. The CDR3 runs 16 residues. Germline CDR1 and CDR2: SGHAT and FQDESV (reference sequence). The CDR3 sequence: CASSFHRGSSYNEQFF. Here the CDR3 DNA reads TGTGCCAGCAGCTTTCACAGGGGCAGCTCCTACAATGAGCAGTTCTTC.

The chain has TRBV7-2 and TRBJ1-3; tentative D call: TRBD1 (5 bases). V lost 3 bases and J 4 bases, leaving 13 bases between the germline ends. This CDR3 is built from 15 residues. Germline V gives CDR1 SGHTA, CDR2 FQGNSA. CDR3 DNA: TGTGCCAGCAGCTTTGGTCCAGGGTTCGGAAACACCATATATTTT. This gives the protein CASSFGPGFGNTIYF.

The V and J genes are TRBV6-4 and TRBJ2-3; TRBD2 agrees at 8 bases. The CDR3 is made up of 16 amino acids. Germline CDR1 is MRHNA and CDR2 is SNTAGT. V gave up 3 bases and J gave up 4 bases; unmatched junction bases: 9. The CDR3 spells CASSDGTGGPPDTQYF. The CDR3 DNA reads as TGTGCCAGCAGTGATGGAACGGGGGGGCCGCCAGATACGCAGTATTTT.

This clone was counted a few times. This sequence joins TRBV7-9 and TRBJ2-7; D is ambiguous. The CDR3 has 12 amino acids. Deletions cut 1 base from V and 4 bases from J, with 5 bases between. Germline CDR1 and CDR2: SEHNR and FQNEAQ (reference sequence). The chain's CDR3 is CASSLVMYEQYF. CDR3 bases: TGTGCCAGCAGCTTAGTCATGTACGAGCAGTACTTC.

This clone turned up a few times. V usage is TRBV6-5 and J usage is TRBJ1-1; D call uncertain. Looked up from germline, CDR1 is MNHEY and CDR2 is SVGAGI. The CDR3 loop spans 12 amino acids. Trimming took off 0 bases at V and 3 bases at J, with 2 bases between the two ends. CDR3 sequence (DNA): TGTGCCAGCAGTTACTCAGACACTGAAGCTTTCTTT. It yields the protein CASSYSDTEAFF.

This rearrangement joins TRBV19 to TRBJ1-2; D is possibly TRBD1 (5 bases). The CDR3 runs to 13 residues. In germline, CDR1 is LNHDA, CDR2 SQIVND (reference sequence). The V end was cut by 7 bases, the J end by 11 bases, with 20 bases between. Here the CDR3 DNA reads TGTGCCAGTACCCGATCCGGGCAGGGAAGATACACCTTC. Protein sequence: CASTRSGQGRYTF.